This TCR beta chain was identified during a study of blood T cell repertoires in COVID-19. Study-wide context: The samples span acute and convalescent COVID-19 from the United States, Italy and Spain. The analysed material was cDNA or gDNA that came from T cells, B-cell-depleted T cells, or PBMCs.

Germline CDR1 reads SGHDN; CDR2 reads FVKESK. This CDR3 is 15 amino acids long. V lost 1 base to trimming and J lost 1 base, with 7 bases between them. Generated by immunoSEQ multiplex PCR, the TCRdb table keeps only in-frame clones and is missing some. Seen here are about 70,000 clones, roughly nine tenths observed once, and the top ten hold about 7.4%. The chain recombines TRBV14 with TRBJ2-2; D gene ambiguous. The TCR comes from a man in his fifties with active COVID-19. The sequenced sample consisted of peripheral blood. The CDR3 nucleotides read TGTGCCAGCAGCCAAGGGCTAGTGAACACCGGGGAGCTGTTTTTT. Residues: CASSQGLVNTGELFF.